This TCR beta chain was identified during a study of PD-1 blockade in classical Hodgkin lymphoma. In the study overall: Patients were dosed intravenously with nivolumab at 3 mg/kg every 2 weeks.

This clone was counted a single time. All patients experienced relapse after autologous stem cell transplantation, and brentuximab vedotin exposure was variable. Patients reached a best response of complete response, partial response or progressive disease. Libraries were prepared by immunoSEQ multiplex PCR; TCRdb keeps only in-frame clonotypes and omits some of them. The profile shows around 96,000 clones, over 80% of them singletons. The sample here was peripheral blood mononuclear cells (PBMCs), taken at baseline. The TCR comes from a human donor with classical Hodgkin lymphoma.

The CDR3 reads CASSSARRAGSRAGELFF. The CDR3 DNA reads as TGTGCCAGCAGTTCCGCCCGGAGGGCAGGCTCGAGGGCCGGGGAGCTGTTTTTT. The genes are TRBV27 and TRBJ2-2; D might be TRBD2 (6 bases). Trimming took 4 bases from V and 6 from J, leaving 24 bases between them. The germline CDR1 and CDR2 sequences are MNHEY and SMNVEV (reference sequence). This CDR3 has 18 residues.